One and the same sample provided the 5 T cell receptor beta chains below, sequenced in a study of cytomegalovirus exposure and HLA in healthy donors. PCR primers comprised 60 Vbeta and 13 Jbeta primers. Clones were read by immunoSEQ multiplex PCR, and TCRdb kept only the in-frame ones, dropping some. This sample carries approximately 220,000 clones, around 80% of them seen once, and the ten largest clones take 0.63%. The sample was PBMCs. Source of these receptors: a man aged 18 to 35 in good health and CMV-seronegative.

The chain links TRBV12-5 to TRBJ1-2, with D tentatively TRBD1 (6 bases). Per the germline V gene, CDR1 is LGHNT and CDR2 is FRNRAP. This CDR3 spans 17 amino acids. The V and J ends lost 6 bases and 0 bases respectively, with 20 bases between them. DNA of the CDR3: TGTGCTAGTGGCCCAGAGAATCTAAGGGACACTAACTATGGCTACACCTTC. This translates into CASGPENLRDTNYGYTF.

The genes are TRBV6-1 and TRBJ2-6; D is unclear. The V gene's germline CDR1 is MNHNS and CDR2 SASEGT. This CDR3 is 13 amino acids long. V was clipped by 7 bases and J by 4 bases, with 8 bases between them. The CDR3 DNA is TGTGCCAGCAACCTGGCCGGGGCCAACGTCCTGACTTTC. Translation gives CASNLAGANVLTF.

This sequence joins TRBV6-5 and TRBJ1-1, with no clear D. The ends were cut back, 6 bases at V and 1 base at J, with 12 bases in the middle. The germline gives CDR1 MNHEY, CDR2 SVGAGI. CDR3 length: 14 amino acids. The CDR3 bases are TGTGCCAGCAGCTCACAGAGTACGAACACTGAAGCTTTCTTT. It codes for CASSSQSTNTEAFF.

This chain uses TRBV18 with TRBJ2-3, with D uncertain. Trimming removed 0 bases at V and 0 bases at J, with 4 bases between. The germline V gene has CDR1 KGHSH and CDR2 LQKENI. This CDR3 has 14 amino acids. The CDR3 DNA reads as TGTGCCAGCTCACCACCGGGCAGCACAGATACGCAGTATTTT. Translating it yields CASSPPGSTDTQYF. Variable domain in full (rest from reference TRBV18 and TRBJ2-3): NAGVMQNPRHLVRRRGQEARLRCSPMKGHSHVYWYRQLPEEGLKFMVYLQKENIIDESGMPKERFSAEFPKEGPSILRIQQVVRGDSAAYFCASSPPGSTDTQYFGPGTRLTVL.

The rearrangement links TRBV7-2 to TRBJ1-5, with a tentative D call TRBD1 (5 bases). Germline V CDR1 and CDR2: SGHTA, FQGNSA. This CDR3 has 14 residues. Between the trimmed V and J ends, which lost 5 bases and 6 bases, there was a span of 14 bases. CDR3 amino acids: CASSPGGDSQPQHF. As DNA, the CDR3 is TGTGCCAGCAGCCCCGGGGGGGATTCTCAGCCCCAGCATTTT.